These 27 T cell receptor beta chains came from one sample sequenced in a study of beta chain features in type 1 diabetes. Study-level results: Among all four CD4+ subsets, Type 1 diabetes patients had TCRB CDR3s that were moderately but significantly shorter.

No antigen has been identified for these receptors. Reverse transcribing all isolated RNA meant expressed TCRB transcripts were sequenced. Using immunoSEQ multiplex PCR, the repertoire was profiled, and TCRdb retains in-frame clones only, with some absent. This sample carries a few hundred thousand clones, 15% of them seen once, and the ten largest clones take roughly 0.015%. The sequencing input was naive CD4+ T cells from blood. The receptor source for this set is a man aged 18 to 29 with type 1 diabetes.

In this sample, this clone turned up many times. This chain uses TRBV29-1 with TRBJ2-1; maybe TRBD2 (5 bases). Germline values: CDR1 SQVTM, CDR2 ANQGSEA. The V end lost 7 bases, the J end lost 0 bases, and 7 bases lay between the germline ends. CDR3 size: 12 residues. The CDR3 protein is CSGGHSYNEQFF. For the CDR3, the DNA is TGCAGCGGAGGGCACTCCTACAATGAGCAGTTCTTC.

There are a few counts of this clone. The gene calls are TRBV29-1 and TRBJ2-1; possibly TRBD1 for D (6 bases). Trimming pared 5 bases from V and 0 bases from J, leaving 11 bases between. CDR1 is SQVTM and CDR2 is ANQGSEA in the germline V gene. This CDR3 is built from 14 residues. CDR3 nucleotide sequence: TGCAGCGTTCTCAGGGGCGCCTCCTACAATGAGCAGTTCTTC. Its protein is CSVLRGASYNEQFF.

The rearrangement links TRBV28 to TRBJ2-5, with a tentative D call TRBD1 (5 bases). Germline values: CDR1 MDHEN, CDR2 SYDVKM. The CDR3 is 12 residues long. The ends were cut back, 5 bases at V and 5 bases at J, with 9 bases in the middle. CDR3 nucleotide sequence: TGTGCCAGCAGTATCAGGGATGAGACCCAGTACTTC. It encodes CASSIRDETQYF.

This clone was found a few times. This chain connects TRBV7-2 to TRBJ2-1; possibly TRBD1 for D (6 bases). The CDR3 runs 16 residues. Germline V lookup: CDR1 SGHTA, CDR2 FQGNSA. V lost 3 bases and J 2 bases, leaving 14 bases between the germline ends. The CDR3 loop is CASSFQGSVTYNEQFF. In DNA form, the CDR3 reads TGTGCCAGCAGCTTCCAGGGGTCAGTGACCTACAATGAGCAGTTCTTC.

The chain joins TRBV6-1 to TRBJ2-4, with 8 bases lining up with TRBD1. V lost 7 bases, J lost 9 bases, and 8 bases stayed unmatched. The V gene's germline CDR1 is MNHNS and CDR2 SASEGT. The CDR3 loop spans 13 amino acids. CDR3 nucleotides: TGTGCCAGCATTGCCGTACAGGGGGGCATTCAGTACTTC. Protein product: CASIAVQGGIQYF.

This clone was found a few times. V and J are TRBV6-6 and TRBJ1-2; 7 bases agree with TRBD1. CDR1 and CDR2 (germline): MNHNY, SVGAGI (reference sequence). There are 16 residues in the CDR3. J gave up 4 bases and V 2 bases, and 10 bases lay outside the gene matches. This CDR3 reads CASSYVSGTDVYGYTF. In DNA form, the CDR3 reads TGTGCCAGCAGTTACGTATCCGGGACAGACGTCTATGGCTACACCTTC.

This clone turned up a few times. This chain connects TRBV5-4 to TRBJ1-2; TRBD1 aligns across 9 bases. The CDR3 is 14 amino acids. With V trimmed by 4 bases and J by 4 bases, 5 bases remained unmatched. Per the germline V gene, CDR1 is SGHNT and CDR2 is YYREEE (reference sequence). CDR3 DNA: TGTGCCAGCAGCGCCCGGGACAGGGCCTATGGCTACACCTTC. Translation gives CASSARDRAYGYTF.

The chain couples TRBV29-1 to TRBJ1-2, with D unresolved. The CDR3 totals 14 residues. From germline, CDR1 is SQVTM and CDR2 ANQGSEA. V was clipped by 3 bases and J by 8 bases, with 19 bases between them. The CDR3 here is CSVELLLGSGGYTF. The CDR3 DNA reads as TGCAGCGTTGAGCTCCTTTTGGGCAGTGGGGGCTACACCTTC.

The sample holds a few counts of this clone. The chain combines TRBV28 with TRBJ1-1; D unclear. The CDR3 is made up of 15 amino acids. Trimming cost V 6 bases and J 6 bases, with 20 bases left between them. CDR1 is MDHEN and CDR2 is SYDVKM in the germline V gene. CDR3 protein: CASSQEAVVRPEAFF. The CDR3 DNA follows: TGTGCCAGCAGCCAAGAGGCAGTTGTTAGACCTGAAGCTTTCTTT.

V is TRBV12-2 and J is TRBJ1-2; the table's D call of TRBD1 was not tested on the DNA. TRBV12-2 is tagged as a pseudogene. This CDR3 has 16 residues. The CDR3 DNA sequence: TGTGCAAGTCGCTTAGCCCCGGACAGGAATAACTATGGCTACACCTTC. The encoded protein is CASRLAPDRNNYGYTF.

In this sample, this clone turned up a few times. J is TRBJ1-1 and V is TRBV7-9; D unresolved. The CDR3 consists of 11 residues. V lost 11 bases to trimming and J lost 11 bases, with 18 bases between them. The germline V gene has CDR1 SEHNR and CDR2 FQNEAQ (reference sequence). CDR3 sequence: CAGTPGSWAFF. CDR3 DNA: TGTGCCGGAACCCCGGGGTCATGGGCTTTCTTT.

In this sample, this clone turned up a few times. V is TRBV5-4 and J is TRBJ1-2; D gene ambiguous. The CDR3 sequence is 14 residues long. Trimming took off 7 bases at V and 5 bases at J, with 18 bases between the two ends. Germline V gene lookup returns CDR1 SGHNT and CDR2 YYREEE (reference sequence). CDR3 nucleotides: TGTGCCAGCCTAAATGACCCGGCGGGTTATGGCTACACCTTC. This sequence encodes CASLNDPAGYGYTF.

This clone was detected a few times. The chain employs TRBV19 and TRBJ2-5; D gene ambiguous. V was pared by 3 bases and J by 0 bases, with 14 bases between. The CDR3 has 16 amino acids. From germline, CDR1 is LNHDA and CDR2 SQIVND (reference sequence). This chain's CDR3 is CASSIAARAYQETQYF. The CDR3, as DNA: TGTGCCAGTAGTATCGCAGCTAGAGCGTACCAAGAGACCCAGTACTTC.

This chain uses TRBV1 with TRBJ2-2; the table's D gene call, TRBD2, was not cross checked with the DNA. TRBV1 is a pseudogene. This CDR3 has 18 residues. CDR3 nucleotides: TGCACCAGCAGCCAAGACCCGGGGGTCGAACTGAACACCGGGGAGCTGTTTTTT. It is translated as CTSSQDPGVELNTGELFF.

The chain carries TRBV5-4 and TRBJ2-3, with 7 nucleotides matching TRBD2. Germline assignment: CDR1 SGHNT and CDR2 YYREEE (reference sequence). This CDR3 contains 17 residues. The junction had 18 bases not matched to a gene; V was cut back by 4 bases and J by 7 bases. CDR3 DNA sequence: TGTGCCAGCAGCCTACCTCTAGAGGCGGGAGCAAGTTATACGCAGTATTTT. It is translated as CASSLPLEAGASYTQYF.

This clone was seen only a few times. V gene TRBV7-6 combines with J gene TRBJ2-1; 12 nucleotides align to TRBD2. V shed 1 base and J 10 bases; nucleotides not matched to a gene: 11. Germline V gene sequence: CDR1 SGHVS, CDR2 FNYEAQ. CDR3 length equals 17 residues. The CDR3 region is CASSLGASGGAPREQFF. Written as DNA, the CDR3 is TGTGCCAGCAGCTTAGGAGCTAGCGGGGGGGCCCCTAGGGAGCAGTTCTTC. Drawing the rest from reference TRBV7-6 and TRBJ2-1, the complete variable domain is GAGVSQSPRYKVTKRGQDVALRCDPISGHVSLYWYRQALGQGPEFLTYFNYEAQQDKSGLPNDRFSAERPEGSISTLTIQRTEQRDSAMYRCASSLGASGGAPREQFFGPGTRLTVL.

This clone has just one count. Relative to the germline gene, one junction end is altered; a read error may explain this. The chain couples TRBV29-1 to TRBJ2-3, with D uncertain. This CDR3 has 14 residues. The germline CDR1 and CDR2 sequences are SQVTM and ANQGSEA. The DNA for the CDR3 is TGCAGCATTGATACGGCAGGCCAAGGAGATACGCAGTATTTT. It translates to CSIDTAGQGDTQYF.

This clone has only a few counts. The CDR3 here is CASNTQGSGANVLTF. Here the CDR3 DNA reads TGTGCCAGTAATACCCAGGGGTCTGGGGCCAACGTCCTGACTTTC. The V call is TRBV19, the J call TRBJ2-6, with D maybe TRBD1 (6 bases). Trimming stripped 7 bases from V and 1 base from J, with 11 bases between. There are 15 residues in the CDR3. The germline V gene has CDR1 LNHDA and CDR2 SQIVND (reference sequence).

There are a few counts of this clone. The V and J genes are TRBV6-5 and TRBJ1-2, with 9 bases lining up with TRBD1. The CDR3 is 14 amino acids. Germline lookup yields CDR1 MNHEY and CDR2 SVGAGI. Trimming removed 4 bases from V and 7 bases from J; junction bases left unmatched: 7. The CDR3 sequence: CASSSGQGQSGYTF. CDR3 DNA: TGTGCCAGCAGTTCAGGACAGGGGCAATCTGGCTACACCTTC.

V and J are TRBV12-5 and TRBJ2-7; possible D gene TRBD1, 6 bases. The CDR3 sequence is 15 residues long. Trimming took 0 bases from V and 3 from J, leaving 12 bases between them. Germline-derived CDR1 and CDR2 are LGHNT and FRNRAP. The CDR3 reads CASGLVTGTHYEQYF. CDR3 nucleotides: TGTGCTAGTGGTTTGGTAACAGGGACCCACTACGAGCAGTACTTC.

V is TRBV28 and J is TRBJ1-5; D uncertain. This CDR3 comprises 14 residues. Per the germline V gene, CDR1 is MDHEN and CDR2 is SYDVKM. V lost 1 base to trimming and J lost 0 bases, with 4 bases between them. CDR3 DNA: TGTGCCAGCAGTTTATTATATAGCAATCAGCCCCAGCATTTT. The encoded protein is CASSLLYSNQPQHF.

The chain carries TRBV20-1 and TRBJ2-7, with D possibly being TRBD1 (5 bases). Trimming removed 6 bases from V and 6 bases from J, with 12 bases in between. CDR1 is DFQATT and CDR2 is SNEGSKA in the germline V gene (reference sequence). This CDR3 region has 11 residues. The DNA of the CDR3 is TGCAGTGCCCAAAGGGGAAGCGAGCAGTACTTC. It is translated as CSAQRGSEQYF.

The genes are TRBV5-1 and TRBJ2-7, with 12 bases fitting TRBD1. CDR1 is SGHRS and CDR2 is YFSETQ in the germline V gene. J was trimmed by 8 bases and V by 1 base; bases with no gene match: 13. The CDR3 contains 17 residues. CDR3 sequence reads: CASSLNVGGDRGLKQYF. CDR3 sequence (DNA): TGCGCCAGCAGCTTGAATGTGGGTGGGGACAGGGGGCTCAAGCAGTACTTC.

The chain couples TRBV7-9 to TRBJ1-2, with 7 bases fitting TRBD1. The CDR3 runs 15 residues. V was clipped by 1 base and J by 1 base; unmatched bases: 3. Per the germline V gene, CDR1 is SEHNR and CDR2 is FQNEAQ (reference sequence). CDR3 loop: CASSLGQGLNYGYTF. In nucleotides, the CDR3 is TGTGCCAGCAGCTTAGGACAGGGCCTTAACTATGGCTACACCTTC. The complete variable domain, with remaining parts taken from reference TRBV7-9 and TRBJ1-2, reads DTGVSQNPRHKITKRGQNVTFRCDPISEHNRLYWYRQTLGQGPEFLTYFQNEAQLEKSRLLSDRFSAERPKGSFSTLEIQRTEQGDSAMYLCASSLGQGLNYGYTFGSGTRLTVV.

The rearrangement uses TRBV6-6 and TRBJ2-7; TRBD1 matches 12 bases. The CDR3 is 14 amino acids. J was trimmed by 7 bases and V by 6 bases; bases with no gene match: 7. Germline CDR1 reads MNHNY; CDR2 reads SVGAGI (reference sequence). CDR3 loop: CASRYRDRGREQYF. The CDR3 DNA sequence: TGTGCCAGCAGATATCGGGACAGGGGGCGAGAGCAGTACTTC.

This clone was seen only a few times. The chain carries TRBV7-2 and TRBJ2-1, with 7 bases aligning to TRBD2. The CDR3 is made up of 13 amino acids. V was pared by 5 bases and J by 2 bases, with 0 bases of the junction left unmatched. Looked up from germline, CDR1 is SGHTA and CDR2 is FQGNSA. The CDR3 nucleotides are TGTGCCAGCAGCGGGAGGGCCTACAATGAGCAGTTCTTC. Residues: CASSGRAYNEQFF.

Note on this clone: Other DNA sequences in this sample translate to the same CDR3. The CDR3 nucleotides are TGTGCCAGTAGTATCGACAGGAGCTCCTACGAGCAGTACTTC. Translation gives CASSIDRSSYEQYF. This rearrangement joins TRBV19 to TRBJ2-7, with a possible D match to TRBD1 (6 bases). CDR1 and CDR2 from the germline V gene are LNHDA and SQIVND (reference sequence). Trimming left V 3 bases short and J 0 bases short, with 9 bases between. The CDR3 runs 14 residues.